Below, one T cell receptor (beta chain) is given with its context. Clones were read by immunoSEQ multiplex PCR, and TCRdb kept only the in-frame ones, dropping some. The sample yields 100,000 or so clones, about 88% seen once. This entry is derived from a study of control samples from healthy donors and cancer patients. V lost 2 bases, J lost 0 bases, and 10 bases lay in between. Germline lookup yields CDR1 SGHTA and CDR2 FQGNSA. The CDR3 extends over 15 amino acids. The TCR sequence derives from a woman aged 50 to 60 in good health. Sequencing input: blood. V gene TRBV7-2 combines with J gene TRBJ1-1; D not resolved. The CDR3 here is CASSLSPMMNTEAFF. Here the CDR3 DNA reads TGTGCCAGCAGCTTATCTCCTATGATGAACACTGAAGCTTTCTTT.